Listed below are T cell receptor beta chains from one sample, sequenced in a study of T cell repertoires in cytomegalovirus infection. No antigen has been assigned to these receptors. Each CDR3 protein is one row after TCRdb ran MiXCR on the reads. This table has some 920,000 distinct CDR3 sequences, less than 40% appearing once. The sample here was cultured CD8+ T cells from PBMCs, taken from culture after CMV antigen stimulation. The source is a human donor in good health (CMV status not recorded). Some clones in this sample may be carry-over from other donors' samples. Both conserved end residues are part of each CDR3. Fields, in order: CDR3 length, V gene, J gene, D gene, clone size, CDR3 DNA, CDR3 protein. A D gene is named only where the DNA matches it firmly. Some rows mark clone size as missing; the rest say once, few, many or name a class of expanded clone.

length: 17; V: TRBV19; J: TRBJ2-2; D: NA; size: NA; DNA: TGTGCCAGTAGTACAGTCCTATTGGCAGAGAACACCGGGGAGCTGTTTTTT; CDR3: CASSTVLLAENTGELFF
length: 16; V: TRBV7-2; J: TRBJ1-1; D: TRBD1; size: NA; DNA: TGTGCCAGCAGCGAAACCCAGGACAGGGACAACACTGAAGCTTTCTTT; CDR3: CASSETQDRDNTEAFF
length: 15; V: TRBV20-1; J: TRBJ2-1; D: TRBD2; size: NA; DNA: TGCAGTGCTAGACCCGGACTAGCGGGGTACAATGAGCAGTTCTTC; CDR3: CSARPGLAGYNEQFF
length: 15; V: TRBV2; J: TRBJ1-5; D: TRBD1; size: NA; DNA: TGTGCCAGCAGTGAAGACAGGGGGCGCATTCAGCCCCAGCATTTT; CDR3: CASSEDRGRIQPQHF
length: 15; V: TRBV7-6; J: TRBJ1-2; D: NA; size: NA; DNA: TGTGTCAGCAGCTTAGCGGCGGCGTCTAACTATGGCTACACCTTC; CDR3: CVSSLAAASNYGYTF
length: 18; V: TRBV4-3; J: TRBJ2-3; D: TRBD1; size: few; DNA: TGCGCCAGCAGCCAACGGACAGGGGCTAGGGCTAGCACAGATACGCAGTATTTT; CDR3: CASSQRTGARASTDTQYF
length: 15; V: TRBV10-2; J: TRBJ2-1; D: TRBD2; size: NA; DNA: TGTGCCAGTAGTGTAGCGGGGGGATCCTACAATGAGCAGTTCTTC; CDR3: CASSVAGGSYNEQFF
length: 19; V: TRBV19; J: TRBJ2-1; D: TRBD2; size: few; DNA: TGTGCCAGTAGACCCGACGGACTAGCCTTCAGCGACCCCTACAATGAGCAGTTCTTC; CDR3: CASRPDGLAFSDPYNEQFF
length: 18; V: TRBV9; J: TRBJ2-3; D: TRBD2; size: once; DNA: TGTGCCAGCAGCGTAGTAGCGGGGGCCTCCTCTAGCACAGATACGCAGTATTTT; CDR3: CASSVVAGASSSTDTQYF
length: 14; V: TRBV9; J: TRBJ2-2; D: NA; size: few; DNA: TGTGCCAGCAGCGCGTCGGGGAACACCGGGGAGCTGTTTTTT; CDR3: CASSASGNTGELFF
length: 16; V: TRBV20-1; J: TRBJ2-1; D: NA; size: NA; DNA: TGCAGTGCTAGACTGGCTGGGGGGGGGCAATACAATGAGCAGTTCTTC; CDR3: CSARLAGGGQYNEQFF
length: 15; V: TRBV6-1; J: TRBJ2-5; D: TRBD1; size: once; DNA: TGTGCCAGCACTCTCTACGACAGGGAACAGGAGACCCAGTACTTC; CDR3: CASTLYDREQETQYF
length: 15; V: TRBV20-1; J: TRBJ1-1; D: NA; size: NA; DNA: TGCAGTGCTAGACCACGTGAAGGATGGGGCACTGAAGCTTTCTTT; CDR3: CSARPREGWGTEAFF
length: 14; V: TRBV20-1; J: TRBJ1-2; D: TRBD1; size: NA; DNA: TGCAGTGCCTATCGGACAGGTGCAGACTATGGCTACACCTTC; CDR3: CSAYRTGADYGYTF
length: 14; V: TRBV6-5; J: TRBJ1-1; D: TRBD1; size: few; DNA: TGTGCCAGCAGTTACGCAGGGGGCTTGACTGAAGCTTTCTTT; CDR3: CASSYAGGLTEAFF
length: 16; V: TRBV12-3/TRBV12-4; J: TRBJ2-3; D: NA; size: NA; DNA: TGTGCCAGCAGTTCCCCACAGGGAGAGGTTACAGATACGCAGTATTTT; CDR3: CASSSPQGEVTDTQYF
length: 16; V: TRBV6-1; J: TRBJ2-1; D: TRBD2; size: NA; DNA: TGTGCCAGCAGTGACCAGCTAGCGGGGGCCAACAATGAGCAGTTCTTC; CDR3: CASSDQLAGANNEQFF
length: 14; V: TRBV20-1; J: TRBJ2-1; D: NA; size: NA; DNA: TGCAGTGCTCTATCAGGTAGCTCCTACAATGAGCAGTTCTTC; CDR3: CSALSGSSYNEQFF
length: 15; V: TRBV29-1; J: TRBJ2-7; D: TRBD1; size: NA; DNA: TGCAGCGTTGAAGAAGAGGGACAGTCTTCCTACGAGCAGTACTTC; CDR3: CSVEEEGQSSYEQYF
length: 14; V: TRBV5-6; J: TRBJ1-1; D: NA; size: NA; DNA: TGTGCCAGCAGCTACAGGAGAAGGAACACTGAAGCTTTCTTT; CDR3: CASSYRRRNTEAFF
length: 14; V: TRBV6-2/TRBV6-3; J: TRBJ2-3; D: NA; size: NA; DNA: TGTGCCAGCAGCCCGGCCCTAGGTCTAGATACGCAGTATTTT; CDR3: CASSPALGLDTQYF
length: 16; V: TRBV19; J: TRBJ2-1; D: NA; size: NA; DNA: TGTGCCAGTAGTGTGGGAATGTTGGGGAGATACGATGAGCAGTTCTTC; CDR3: CASSVGMLGRYDEQFF